The 2 T cell receptor beta chains in this list originate from one sample, sequenced in a study of identical twins. TCRdb re-called the 5' RACE reads through MiXCR, storing one row per CDR3 protein. Of over 200,000 distinct CDR3 sequences in the sample, about 11% were seen once. What was sequenced was memory T cells sorted from blood. These receptor sequences come from a man aged 45 to 65 in good health.

This clonotype was detected only a few times. V and J are TRBV6-2 or TRBV6-3 and TRBJ2-6; TRBD2 aligns across 7 bases. The CDR3 is made up of 16 amino acids. Trimming cost V 3 bases and J 0 bases; bases outside gene matches: 2. Germline loops: CDR1 MNHEY, CDR2 SVGEGT. This CDR3 reads CASSYERDSGANVLTF. The CDR3 nucleotides are TGTGCCAGCAGTTATGAGCGGGACTCTGGGGCCAACGTCCTGACTTTC.

The rearrangement uses TRBV9 and TRBJ1-3, with 9 bases aligning to TRBD1. Trimming at V came to 0 bases and at J to 4 bases, leaving 2 bases not matched to a gene. This CDR3 region has 15 residues. CDR1 is SGDLS, CDR2 YYNGEE, per germline. The CDR3 nucleotides read TGTGCCAGCAGCGTAGAACAGGGGGCGGGAAACACCATATATTTT. It encodes CASSVEQGAGNTIYF.